These 18 T cell receptor beta chains were all obtained from the same sample, sequenced in a study of cytomegalovirus exposure and HLA in healthy donors. The PCR made use of 60 Vbeta and 13 Jbeta primers. The table came from immunoSEQ multiplex PCR; TCRdb's copy has only in-frame clones and leaves some out. The sample shows approximately 85,000 clones, 60% to 75% of them seen only once. Specimen: PBMCs. All receptors come from a woman aged 40 to 49 in good health and CMV-seropositive.

The chain has TRBV6-6 and TRBJ1-6, with D possibly being TRBD1 (5 bases). The CDR3 length is 14 residues. The V end was cut by 7 bases, the J end by 8 bases, with 15 bases between. Per the germline V gene, CDR1 is MNHNY and CDR2 is SVGAGI (reference sequence). The CDR3 spells CASTAHTGDSPLHF. In DNA, the CDR3 is TGTGCCAGCACCGCTCATACGGGGGATTCACCCCTCCACTTT.

The chain links TRBV6-1 to TRBJ1-4; D is perhaps TRBD1 (6 bases). V was shortened by 1 base and J by 8 bases, with 11 bases between the two germline ends. The germline CDR1 and CDR2 sequences are MNHNS and SASEGT. The CDR3 has 14 residues. This chain's CDR3 is CASSEGTVREKLFF. CDR3 DNA: TGTGCCAGCAGTGAAGGGACAGTAAGGGAAAAACTGTTTTTT.

The rearrangement links TRBV11-1 to TRBJ2-7; 7 positions match TRBD1. Germline V gives CDR1 SGHAT, CDR2 FQDESV (reference sequence). CDR3 length: 14 residues. The V segment lost 1 base and the J segment 4 bases; nucleotides outside the gene matches: 4. CDR3 protein: CASSLGTGIYEQYF. In nucleotides, the CDR3 is TGTGCCAGCAGCTTAGGGACAGGAATATACGAGCAGTACTTC. Using reference TRBV11-1 and TRBJ2-7 for the parts outside the CDR3, the full variable domain is EAEVAQSPRYKITEKSQAVAFWCDPISGHATLYWYRQILGQGPELLVQFQDESVVDDSQLPKDRFSAERLKGVDSTLKIQPAELGDSAMYLCASSLGTGIYEQYFGPGTRLTVT.

The chain is built from TRBV27 and TRBJ1-6; no reliable D call. Trimming stripped 6 bases from V and 10 bases from J, with 13 bases between. This CDR3 has 13 amino acids. Germline CDR1 and CDR2: MNHEY and SMNVEV (reference sequence). The CDR3 loop is CASRIGGSSPLHF. In DNA form, the CDR3 reads TGTGCCAGCAGGATAGGTGGGAGCTCACCCCTCCACTTT.

The count of this clone is one. A read error may produce the germline difference seen at one junction end. The chain links TRBV28 to TRBJ1-1; TRBD1 matches at 8 bases. This CDR3 comprises 14 residues. The germline gives CDR1 MDHEN, CDR2 SYDVKM. The CDR3 DNA reads TGTGCCAGCAGTTCTCAGGGGGCTCGGACTGAAGTTTTCTTT. Encoded protein: CASSSQGARTEVFF. Based on the CDR3 plus reference TRBV28 and TRBJ1-1, the full variable domain is DVKVTQSSRYLVKRTGEKVFLECVQDMDHENMFWYRQDPGLGLRLIYFSYDVKMKEKGDIPEGYSVSREKKERFSLILESASTNQTSMYLCASSSQGARTEVFFGQGTRLTVV.

J is TRBJ2-1 and V is TRBV6-1, with 11 bases that match TRBD2. J gave up 11 bases and V 9 bases, and 6 bases lay outside the gene matches. The CDR3 sequence is 12 residues long. CDR1 is MNHNS and CDR2 is SASEGT in the germline V gene. CDR3 DNA sequence: TGTGCCAGTGTCCCTAGCGGGAGGAAGCAGTTCTTC. This gives the protein CASVPSGRKQFF.

The chain employs TRBV4-3 and TRBJ2-5; a possible D gene is TRBD1 (6 bases). V was cut by 5 bases and J by 4 bases, with 14 bases left in between. The V gene's germline CDR1 is LGHNA and CDR2 YSLEER. This CDR3 region has 14 residues. For the CDR3, the DNA is TGCGCCAGCAGCGTGCTGGGGGCCGGAGAGACCCAGTACTTC. Translating gives CASSVLGAGETQYF.

In this sample, this clone turned up a few times. The rearrangement uses TRBV19 and TRBJ2-1; 8 nucleotides align to TRBD2. The ends lost 3 bases at V and 4 bases at J; junction bases unmatched: 8. The germline V gene encodes CDR1 LNHDA and CDR2 SQIVND (reference sequence). This CDR3 has 16 amino acids. The CDR3 protein is CASSMTSVTKYNEQFF. The CDR3 nucleotides read TGTGCCAGTAGTATGACTAGCGTCACCAAGTACAATGAGCAGTTCTTC.

The chain combines TRBV9 with TRBJ2-3; 8 bases fit TRBD1. Per germline, CDR1 SGDLS and CDR2 YYNGEE. J was trimmed by 3 bases and V by 4 bases; bases with no gene match: 7. CDR3 length: 15 amino acids. CDR3 in DNA: TGTGCCAGCAGCATCGACAGGGGCCAAACAGATACGCAGTATTTT. This sequence encodes CASSIDRGQTDTQYF.

In its sample, this clone was seen many times. The chain couples TRBV10-3 to TRBJ2-7, with 7 bases aligning to TRBD1. The J segment lost 5 bases and the V segment lost 2 bases, leaving 3 bases of the junction unmatched. CDR1 and CDR2 (germline): ENHRY, SYGVKD. This CDR3 comprises 13 residues. This chain's CDR3 is CAISERGQDEQYF. The CDR3 nucleotides read TGTGCCATCAGTGAGAGGGGGCAGGACGAGCAGTACTTC.

The CDR3 is CASSVPGQGRSPYNSPLHF. The DNA of the CDR3 is TGTGCCAGCAGTGTACCGGGACAGGGTAGGAGTCCCTATAATTCACCCCTCCACTTT. The genes are TRBV28 and TRBJ1-6, with TRBD1 matching over 9 bases. In germline, CDR1 is MDHEN, CDR2 SYDVKM. The CDR3 is 19 residues long. Trimming cost V 5 bases and J 2 bases; bases outside gene matches: 13.

This chain connects TRBV6-1 to TRBJ1-5; 8 bases agree with TRBD1. The CDR3 length is 17 residues. Germline CDR1 reads MNHNS; CDR2 reads SASEGT. Trimming cost V 4 bases and J 5 bases; bases outside gene matches: 13. The CDR3 DNA is TGTGCCAGCAGTGCCCCATGGGGGACAGGCAACTATCAGCCCCAGCATTTT. Protein product: CASSAPWGTGNYQPQHF.

This clone was observed once. The chain couples TRBV5-1 to TRBJ2-6; 8 bases fit TRBD1. Germline CDR1 SGHRS, CDR2 YFSETQ. This CDR3 comprises 18 residues. With V trimmed by 4 bases and J by 0 bases, 9 bases remained unmatched. The CDR3 spells CASSLTGAQGSGANVLTF. DNA of the CDR3: TGCGCCAGCAGCCTGACAGGGGCACAGGGCTCTGGGGCCAACGTCCTGACTTTC.

This chain uses TRBV15 with TRBJ2-4, with D perhaps TRBD2 (5 bases). Trimming removed 0 bases at V and 7 bases at J, with 16 bases between. The CDR3 has 16 amino acids. Germline CDR1 reads LNHNV; CDR2 reads YYDKDF (reference sequence). CDR3 loop: CATSRDLSGSWNIQYF. For the CDR3, the DNA is TGTGCCACCAGCAGAGACCTCAGCGGATCCTGGAACATTCAGTACTTC.

This chain uses TRBV4-1 with TRBJ1-1; TRBD1 agrees at 8 bases. V gave up 4 bases and J gave up 7 bases; unmatched junction bases: 8. This CDR3 is built from 14 residues. The germline V gene encodes CDR1 MGHRA and CDR2 YSYEKL. The CDR3 protein is CASSPNRGAGEAFF. CDR3 DNA sequence: TGCGCCAGCAGCCCGAACAGGGGGGCCGGTGAAGCTTTCTTT.

The chain is built from TRBV18 and TRBJ1-1; D gene unclear. This CDR3 spans 18 amino acids. V was trimmed by 1 base and J by 1 base, leaving 19 bases between them. The germline CDR1 and CDR2 sequences are KGHSH and LQKENI. CDR3 region: CASSPRSPAGGRNTEAFF. The CDR3 DNA sequence: TGTGCCAGCTCACCACGTTCCCCAGCAGGTGGGCGGAACACTGAAGCTTTCTTT.

V and J are TRBV7-9 and TRBJ1-1; D is uncertain. Trimming shortened V by 8 bases and J by 1 base, and 17 bases separated the two germline ends. The CDR3 consists of 15 residues. Germline loops: CDR1 SEHNR, CDR2 FQNEAQ (reference sequence). This CDR3 is CASQSGEPRNTEAFF. The DNA of the CDR3 is TGTGCCAGCCAAAGTGGGGAGCCACGGAACACTGAAGCTTTCTTT.

V usage is TRBV18 and J usage is TRBJ1-1; 11 positions match TRBD1. Germline CDR1 is KGHSH and CDR2 is LQKENI. The CDR3 extends over 14 amino acids. V dropped 3 bases and J dropped 4; count of bases not matched to a gene: 1. The CDR3 is CASSPGQGATEAFF. As DNA, the CDR3 is TGTGCCAGCTCACCCGGACAGGGGGCCACTGAAGCTTTCTTT.